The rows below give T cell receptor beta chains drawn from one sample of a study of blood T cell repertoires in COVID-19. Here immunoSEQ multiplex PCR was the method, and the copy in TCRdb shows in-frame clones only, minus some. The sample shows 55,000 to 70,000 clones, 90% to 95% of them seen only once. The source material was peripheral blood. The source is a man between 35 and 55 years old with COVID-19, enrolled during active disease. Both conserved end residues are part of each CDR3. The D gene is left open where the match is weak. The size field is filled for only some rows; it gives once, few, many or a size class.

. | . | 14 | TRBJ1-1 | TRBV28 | TGTGCCAGCAGTTTCGTGAGGGAGGGGACTGAAGCTTTCTTT | CASSFVREGTEAFF
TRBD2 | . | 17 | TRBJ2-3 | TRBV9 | TGTGCCAGCAGCGTAGGGCTAGCGGGGCGAAACACAGATACGCAGTATTTT | CASSVGLAGRNTDTQYF
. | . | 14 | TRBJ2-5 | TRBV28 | TGTGCCAGCAGTTTACGACAGTCACAAGAGACCCAGTACTTC | CASSLRQSQETQYF
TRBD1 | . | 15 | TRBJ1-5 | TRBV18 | TGTGCCAGCTCACCAGGGACAGGGAGGAATCAGCCCCAGCATTTT | CASSPGTGRNQPQHF
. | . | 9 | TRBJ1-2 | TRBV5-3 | TGTGCCAGAAGCGGCATCCCGACCTTC | CARSGIPTF
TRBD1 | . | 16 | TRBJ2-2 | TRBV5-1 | TGCGCCAGCAGCTCCCCGGGACAGGGGAACACCGGGGAGCTGTTTTTT | CASSSPGQGNTGELFF
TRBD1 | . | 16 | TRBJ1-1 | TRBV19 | TGTGCCAGTAGTGTCCACAGGGGTGGAATAACGACTGAAGCTTTCTTT | CASSVHRGGITTEAFF
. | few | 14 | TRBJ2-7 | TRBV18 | TGTGCCAGCTCCCGAATGGAGGGGCACTACGAGCAGTACTTC | CASSRMEGHYEQYF
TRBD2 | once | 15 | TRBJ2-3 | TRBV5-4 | TGTGCCAGCAGCCCAGGTGGGGGGGTTGCAGATACGCAGTATTTT | CASSPGGGVADTQYF
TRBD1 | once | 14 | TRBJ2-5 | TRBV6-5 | TGTGCCAGCACCGGACAGGGGGCGAGGGAGACCCAGTACTTC | CASTGQGARETQYF
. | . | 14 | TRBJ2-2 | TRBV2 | TGTGCCAGCAGGGACAATACGAACACCGGGGAGCTGTTTTTT | CASRDNTNTGELFF
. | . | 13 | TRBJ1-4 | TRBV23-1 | TGCGCCCGTTGGGGAGGGCAGTCGGAAAAACTGTTTTTT | CARWGGQSEKLFF
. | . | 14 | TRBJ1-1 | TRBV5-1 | TGCGCCAGCAGCTTTGGGGGGTTGGGCACTGAAGCTTTCTTT | CASSFGGLGTEAFF
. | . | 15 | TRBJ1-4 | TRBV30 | TGTGCCTGGAGTTCTCGGGGTTCAACTAATGAAAAACTGTTTTTT | CAWSSRGSTNEKLFF
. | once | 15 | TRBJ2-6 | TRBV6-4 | TGTGCCAGCAGTGCGGACAAATCTGGGGCCAACGTCCTGACTTTC | CASSADKSGANVLTF
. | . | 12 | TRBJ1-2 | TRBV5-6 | TGTGCCAGCACCGCGGGAAACTATGGCTACACCTTC | CASTAGNYGYTF
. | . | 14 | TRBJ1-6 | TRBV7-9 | TGTGCTTGGAAGGGAGGTTGGCCAAACTCACCCCTCCACTTT | CAWKGGWPNSPLHF
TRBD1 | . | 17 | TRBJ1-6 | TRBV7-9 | TGTGCCAGCAGCTTAGGATGGGACAGGATCTGGAATTCACCCCTCCACTTT | CASSLGWDRIWNSPLHF
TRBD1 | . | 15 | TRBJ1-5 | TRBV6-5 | TGTGCCAGCAGCCCACAGGGGGTCGACAATCAGCCCCAGCATTTT | CASSPQGVDNQPQHF
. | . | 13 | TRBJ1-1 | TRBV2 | TGTGCCAGCAGTGAAGGGCCAGGGGCTGAAGCTTTCTTT | CASSEGPGAEAFF
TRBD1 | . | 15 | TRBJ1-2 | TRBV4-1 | TGCGCCAGCAGCCAGGTCCCGGGACAGGATTATGGCTACACCTTC | CASSQVPGQDYGYTF
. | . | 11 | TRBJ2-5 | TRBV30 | TGTGCCTGGAGTCGTCAAGAGACCCAGTACTTC | CAWSRQETQYF
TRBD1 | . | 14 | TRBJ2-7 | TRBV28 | TGTGCCACCCGCCGAAGACAGGGGGATATCGAGCAGTACTTC | CATRRRQGDIEQYF
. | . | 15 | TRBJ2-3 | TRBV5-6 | TGTGCCAGCAGCAAGGCGGCGGTTAGCACAGATACGCAGTATTTT | CASSKAAVSTDTQYF
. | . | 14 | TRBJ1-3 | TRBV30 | TGTGCCTGGAGTGTAGGGGAAGCTGGAAACACCATATATTTT | CAWSVGEAGNTIYF
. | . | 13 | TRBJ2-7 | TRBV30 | TGTGCCTGGAGCGAGGGGGTGGGGTACGAGCAGTACTTC | CAWSEGVGYEQYF
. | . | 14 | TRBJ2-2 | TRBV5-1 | TGCGCCAGCAGCAGGACAATAGAGACCGGGGAGCTGTTTTTT | CASSRTIETGELFF
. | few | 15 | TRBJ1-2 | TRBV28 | TGTGCCAGCAGTCCCCCCCAGGGGTTGGCCTATGGCTACACCTTC | CASSPPQGLAYGYTF
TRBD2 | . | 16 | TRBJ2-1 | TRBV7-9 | TGTGCCAGCAGCCGGACTAGCGGGGGGTCCTACAATGAGCAGTTCTTC | CASSRTSGGSYNEQFF
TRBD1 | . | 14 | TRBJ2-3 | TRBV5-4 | TGTGCCAGCAGCTTGAGGACAGGGGCAGATACGCAGTATTTT | CASSLRTGADTQYF
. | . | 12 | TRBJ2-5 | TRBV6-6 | TGTGCCAGCAGCCACAACCAAGAGACCCAGTACTTC | CASSHNQETQYF
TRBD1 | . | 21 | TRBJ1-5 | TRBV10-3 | TGTGCCATCAGTGCGGACAGGGGCGTCTCTTTACTCCCAAGCCACGATCAGCCCCAGCATTTT | CAISADRGVSLLPSHDQPQHF
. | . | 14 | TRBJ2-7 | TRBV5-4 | TGTGCCAGCAGCTTAGGGGGGGACTCCTACGAGCAGTACTTC | CASSLGGDSYEQYF
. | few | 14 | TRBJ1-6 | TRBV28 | TGTGCCAGCAGTTCGGCCCTGGGGCCTTCACCCCTCCACTTT | CASSSALGPSPLHF
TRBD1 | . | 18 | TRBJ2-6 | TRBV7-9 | TGTGCCAGCAGCTGGGGACAGGGGGCCTACTCTGGGGCCAACGTCCTGACTTTC | CASSWGQGAYSGANVLTF
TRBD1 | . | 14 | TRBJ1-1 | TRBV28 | TGTGCCAGCAGTGCCAACCTGGGACAGACTGAAGCTTTCTTT | CASSANLGQTEAFF
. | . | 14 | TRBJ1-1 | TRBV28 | TGTGCCAGCAGTGCGAGTACCACGAACACTGAAGCTTTCTTT | CASSASTTNTEAFF
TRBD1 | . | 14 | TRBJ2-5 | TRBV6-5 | TGTGCCAGCAGGGCAACAGGGGCGGGAGAGACCCAGTACTTC | CASRATGAGETQYF
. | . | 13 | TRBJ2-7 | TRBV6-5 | TGTGCCAGCAGTACGCAGAATTCCTACGAGCAGTACTTC | CASSTQNSYEQYF
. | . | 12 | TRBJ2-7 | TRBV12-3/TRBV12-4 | TGTGCCAGCAGTTCACAGGGCTACGAGCAGTACTTC | CASSSQGYEQYF
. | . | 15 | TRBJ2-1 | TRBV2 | TGTGCCAGCAGTGAAACGGGGGAAATTAGCAATGAGCAGTTCTTC | CASSETGEISNEQFF
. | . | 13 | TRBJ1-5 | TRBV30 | TGTGCCTGGAGTGGCGGGGATGAACAGCCCCAGCATTTT | CAWSGGDEQPQHF
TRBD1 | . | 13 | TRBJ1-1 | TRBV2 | TGTGCCAGCAGCCCGGGACAGACCACTGAAGCTTTCTTT | CASSPGQTTEAFF
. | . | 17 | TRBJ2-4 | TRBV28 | TGTGCCAGCAGCTCTACGAGGACAGACCTAGCCAAAAACATTCAGTACTTC | CASSSTRTDLAKNIQYF
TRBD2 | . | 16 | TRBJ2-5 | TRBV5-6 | TGTGCCAGCAGCTGGTCGAAGCGGGGGGGCCGGGAGACCCAGTACTTC | CASSWSKRGGRETQYF
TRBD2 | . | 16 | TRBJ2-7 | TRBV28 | TGTGCCAGCAGTTTCCGAGCGGGGGCCCAATCCTACGAGCAGTACTTC | CASSFRAGAQSYEQYF
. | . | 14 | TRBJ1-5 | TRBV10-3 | TGTGCCATCAGTGAAGGGGGGGGAGATCAGCCCCAGCATTTT | CAISEGGGDQPQHF
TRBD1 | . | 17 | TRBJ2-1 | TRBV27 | TGTGCCAGCAGTTTATCGTTGACAGGGAGCTCCTACAATGAGCAGTTCTTC | CASSLSLTGSSYNEQFF
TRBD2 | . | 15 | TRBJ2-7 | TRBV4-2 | TGTGCCAGCAGCCAGGACCTAGCGGGGGGGGGCGAGCAGTACTTC | CASSQDLAGGGEQYF
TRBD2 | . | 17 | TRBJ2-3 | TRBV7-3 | TGTGCCAGCAGCTTATATGTAGCGGGGGGATCCACAGATACGCAGTATTTT | CASSLYVAGGSTDTQYF
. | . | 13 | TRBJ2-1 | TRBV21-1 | TGTGCCAGCAGCAAAAAACTAGCCCCGGAGCAGTTCTTC | CASSKKLAPEQFF